These T cell receptor beta chains were read from a single sample in a study of a mutant IDH1 vaccine in newly diagnosed glioma. Produced via immunoSEQ multiplex PCR; TCRdb's table is partial and in-frame only. Of 25,000 to 35,000 clones listed, 75% to 90% are singletons. No antigen has been identified for these receptors. The starting material was PBMCs, obtained from a glioma patient whose treatment included an IDH1 peptide vaccine. These receptors were collected from a young woman with glioma. The CDR3 runs from the conserved cysteine through the conserved F or W. D genes are given only for firm matches. Clone size is stated in some rows and not others, as once, few, many or a class when expanded.

j_call	d_call	clone_size	v_call	cdr3_nt	cdr3_aa
TRBJ2-7	-	-	TRBV5-1	TGCGCCAGCAGTAAAGGGGACAGACTAGCTCGGGCCTACGAGCAGTACTTC	CASSKGDRLARAYEQYF
TRBJ2-3	TRBD2	-	TRBV5-4	TGTGCCAGCAGTTCTTCACACCTAGCGGCCCCTCTCACAGATACGCAGTATTTT	CASSSSHLAAPLTDTQYF
TRBJ2-1	-	-	TRBV7-8	TGTGCCAGCAGCTTAGCGTATAGTGATGTTGAGCAGTTCTTC	CASSLAYSDVEQFF
TRBJ1-1	-	-	TRBV18	TGTGCCAGCTCCAGAGAGACAGGAGGAAGAACTGAAGCTTTCTTT	CASSRETGGRTEAFF
TRBJ2-7	TRBD2	-	TRBV9	TGTGCCAGCACCTCAGATTCCGGGGGGGACCGCTACGAGCAGTACTTC	CASTSDSGGDRYEQYF
TRBJ2-1	TRBD1	-	TRBV2	TGTGCCAGCAGAGTAAGGGCAGGGGGTGACGATGAGCAGTTCTTC	CASRVRAGGDDEQFF
TRBJ2-5	-	-	TRBV2	TGTGCCAGCAGTGAATGGGGGGCTAGGGGAGAGACCCAGTACTTC	CASSEWGARGETQYF
TRBJ1-3	-	-	TRBV29-1	TGCAGCGCGGGTGGGACACCGAGCTCTGGAAACACCATATATTTT	CSAGGTPSSGNTIYF
TRBJ1-4	-	-	TRBV27	TGTGCCAGCAGTTCCCAAATTCTACAGGGACCGTTTCAAAAACTGTTTTTT	CASSSQILQGPFQKLFF
TRBJ2-7	TRBD1	-	TRBV7-6	TGTGCCAGCAGCTCAGACAGGGGGCCCTACGAGCAGTACTTC	CASSSDRGPYEQYF
TRBJ2-1	-	-	TRBV25-1	TGTGCCAGCAGTTCTTGGGGCAGCCACAATGAGCAGTTCTTC	CASSSWGSHNEQFF
TRBJ1-2	-	-	TRBV2	TGTGCCAGCAGTGTCGGGAAAAACTATGGCTACACCTTC	CASSVGKNYGYTF
TRBJ2-7	TRBD1	-	TRBV28	TGTGCCAGCACACAGGGGGCTACCTACGAGCAGTACTTC	CASTQGATYEQYF
TRBJ2-5	-	-	TRBV27	TGTGCCAGCAGTTCCATCGGGGAGACCCAGTACTTC	CASSSIGETQYF
TRBJ2-2	-	-	TRBV7-2	TGTGCCAGCAGCTCTACCTGGCCCACCGGGGAGCTGTTTTTT	CASSSTWPTGELFF
TRBJ2-7	-	once	TRBV9	TGTGCCAGCAGCGTTGGGGATACCTACGAGCAGTACTTC	CASSVGDTYEQYF
TRBJ1-1	-	-	TRBV7-9	TGTGCCAGCACCCACCCGGCGGTCGTCACTGAAGCTTTCTTT	CASTHPAVVTEAFF
TRBJ2-3	-	-	TRBV13	TGTGCCAGCAGCCCCTACGCGGATTTCTCTAGCACAGATACGCAGTATTTT	CASSPYADFSSTDTQYF